Here is one TCR beta chain with its context. In this sample, this clonotype turned up many times. Its specific antigen is unknown. Base qualities were left out, and no much larger clone turns up one base away. The data derive from a study of T-cell memory formation after mild COVID-19 (dated by TCRdb to the early 2020s). Describing the broader study: TCR sequence clusters from the two donors were largely donor specific. Longitudinal TCRalpha and TCRbeta repertoire sequencing tracked T-cell clones expanding and contracting after mild COVID-19 in two donors. The cohort was made up of two young adult volunteers, one female and one male, who were previously healthy. On the study overall, not on this receptor specifically: SARS-CoV-2 specificity was not confirmed for the second-wave clones peaking on day 37. From day 15 to 85, contracting clones showed balanced CD4/CD8 phenotypes, whereas a second wave of clones that expanded from day 15 to 37 leaned towards CD4+. Some responding clones were detected in pre-infection memory, which suggested that pre-existing cross-reactive memory T cells had joined the SARS-CoV-2 response. The study covered only two mild cases, and larger cohorts including severe cases with pre-infection samples were considered necessary. Contracting CD4+ clones were found mainly in CM and EM memory subsets, while CD8+ clones were enriched in EMRA.

Per the germline V gene (reference sequence), GTSNPN is the CDR1 and SVGIG is the CDR2. The CDR3 starts with the cysteine, ends with the phenylalanine, and has 14 residues. Just the 42-base CDR3 DNA is kept, in frame starting at base 1. V is cut back by 0 bases and J by 2 bases, with 4 bases in the junction unmatched. Ficoll-Paque density gradient centrifugation was used to isolate PBMCs. Sequenced on an Illumina NovaSeq 6000. cDNA libraries for TCRalpha and TCRbeta were prepared by 5'RACE using constant-segment primers, with sample barcodes and unique molecular identifiers added. RNA was extracted from every sample with Trizol reagent. Libraries were amplified in two PCR steps, with a second sample barcode and Illumina TruSeq adapters added in the second step. Sequencing of the libraries was done on an Illumina NovaSeq, producing 2 x 150 bp paired-end reads. Per the original workflow: With migec v1.2.7, reads were demultiplexed and then collapsed into UMI-guided consensus sequences. Using mixcr v2.1.11, UMI consensuses were aligned to TRA and TRB V and J templates and then assembled into clonotypes. A clonotype was counted as expanded or contracted only when both edgeR and NoisET called the clonotype significant, with the noise models trained on biological replicates. For edgeR calls, a false discovery rate-adjusted p below 0.01 and a log2 fold-change threshold of 1 were applied. As an exploratory analysis of dynamics, max-normalized trajectories of the 1000 most abundant clonotypes were examined with PCA combined with hierarchical clustering. Separately sequenced CD4+ and CD8+ repertoires were used to assign a CD4 or CD8 phenotype to each responding clone. The public reads were quality trimmed at Q25 with fastp and then assembled into clones with MiXCR by TCRdb, keeping productive beta chains. For every CDR3 protein sequence, its rows merge into one entry that carries the most common genes and DNA. V and J calls and clone size were set by TCRdb, not the authors. Within this sample are some 13,000 distinct CDR3 sequences, with approximately 12% of them counted one time only. The ten largest clones capture about 49% of the sample.

The chain is encoded by TRBV30 joined to TRBJ2-7; the central 7 bases match TRBD2. The source material was PBMCs or a T cell subset sorted from them (not recorded which). This clonotype was obtained from an adult woman who had mild COVID-19 (a few samples of this study predate the infection). The sample titles of this study are shuffled in the database, so cell type and time point are left out; the donor was told from shared clones. The CDR3 protein is CAWSVASGTYEQYF. The nucleotide sequence is given as TGTGCCTGGAGTGTAGCTAGCGGAACCTACGAGCAGTACTTC.